A single sample is the source of the 26 T cell receptor beta chains below, sequenced in a study of CD8+CD57+ T cells in acquired aplastic anemia. TCR beta VDJ combinations and CDR3 sequences were profiled from genomic DNA. Each CDR3 protein is one row after TCRdb ran MiXCR on the reads. Of 90,000 to 150,000 distinct CDR3 sequences listed, 45% to 60% are singletons. In patients chosen for sequencing, flow cytometry had shown CD8+CD57+ cell expansion. Material: sorted CD4+, CD8+, or CD8+CD57+ T cells (not recorded which) from PBMCs. These receptors were obtained from a human donor with aplastic anemia.

This clonotype was detected ten times or more. V and J are TRBV10-1 and TRBJ1-1, with D possibly TRBD1 on 6 matching bases. The germline V gene encodes CDR1 WNHNN and CDR2 SYGVQD (reference sequence). CDR3 length: 16 amino acids. The V end lost 8 bases, the J end lost 5 bases, and 24 bases lay between the germline ends. As DNA, the CDR3 is TGCGCCAGCCACTTAAAACAGGGTTCTACGAGTACTGAAGCTTTCTTT. This encodes CASHLKQGSTSTEAFF.

The chain combines TRBV6-2 or TRBV6-3 with TRBJ1-4; D not certain. This CDR3 spans 13 amino acids. Trimming took 0 bases from V and 6 from J, leaving 5 bases between them. Germline V gene sequence: CDR1 MNHEY, CDR2 SVGEGT. The CDR3 loop reads CASSYSNHEKLFF. In nucleotides, the CDR3 is TGTGCCAGCAGTTACTCGAACCATGAAAAACTGTTTTTT.

The V call is TRBV29-1, the J call TRBJ1-2; 7 bases match TRBD1. V gave up 8 bases and J gave up 6 bases; unmatched junction bases: 3. Germline assignment: CDR1 SQVTM and CDR2 ANQGSEA. This CDR3 comprises 10 residues. CDR3 sequence (DNA): TGCAGCCCACAGGGGAATGGCTACACCTTC. It translates to CSPQGNGYTF.

The V and J genes are TRBV7-8 and TRBJ2-3; unclear D gene. Germline V gene data show CDR1 as SGHVS and CDR2 as FQNEAQ. CDR3 size: 13 residues. The germline V and J ends were trimmed by 2 bases and 11 bases, with 14 bases remaining between them. As DNA, the CDR3 is TGTGCCAGCAGCTTACCGTCCGCCAATGAGCAGTATTTT. Protein product: CASSLPSANEQYF.

V usage is TRBV10-3 and J usage is TRBJ2-7, with no clear D. The CDR3 totals 11 residues. CDR1 and CDR2 from the germline V gene are ENHRY and SYGVKD. V was clipped by 3 bases and J by 8 bases, with 8 bases between them. CDR3 DNA sequence: TGTGCCATCAGTGAATCCCCTAAGCAGTACTTC. The encoded protein is CAISESPKQYF.

The V call is TRBV10-3, the J call TRBJ2-7; D may be TRBD1 (7 bases). The germline V and J ends were trimmed by 9 bases and 5 bases, with 17 bases remaining between them. The CDR3 runs 13 residues. In germline, CDR1 is ENHRY, CDR2 SYGVKD. The CDR3 bases are TGTGCCATAAACGGGGGACAGCTCGACGAGCAGTACTTC. Translating it yields CAINGGQLDEQYF.

The chain couples TRBV25-1 to TRBJ2-1; D uncertain. The V gene's germline CDR1 is MGHDK and CDR2 SYGVNS. V lost 3 bases, J lost 4 bases, and 7 bases lay in between. This CDR3 has 13 amino acids. The CDR3 nucleotides are TGTGCCAGCAGTGATGCCGGGTACAATGAGCAGTTCTTC. This gives the protein CASSDAGYNEQFF. Variable domain in full (rest from reference TRBV25-1 and TRBJ2-1): EADIYQTPRYLVIGTGKKITLECSQTMGHDKMYWYQQDPGMELHLIHYSYGVNSTEKGDLSSESTVSRIRTEHFPLTLESARPSHTSQYLCASSDAGYNEQFFGPGTRLTVL.

At least ten counts were recorded for this clonotype. A read error is likely, as this CDR3 ends without the conserved phenylalanine or tryptophan. V and J are TRBV18 and TRBJ2-7, with D hard to call. Germline V CDR1 and CDR2: KGHSH, LQKENI. Trimming took off 1 base at V and 2 bases at J, with 3 bases between the two ends. The CDR3 extends over 12 amino acids. The CDR3 loop is CASSPRAYEQYL. The DNA for the CDR3 is TGTGCCAGCTCACCACGCGCCTACGAGCAGTACCTC.

This clonotype was picked up a small number of times. The rearrangement links TRBV24-1 to TRBJ2-3; possibly TRBD2 for D (5 bases). Germline CDR1 reads KGHDR; CDR2 reads SFDVKD. The germline V and J ends were trimmed by 5 bases and 1 base, with 12 bases remaining between them. The CDR3 is 15 residues long. The chain's CDR3 is CATSGVGVGTDTQYF. The CDR3 DNA reads TGTGCCACCAGTGGGGTGGGAGTAGGCACAGATACGCAGTATTTT.

This clonotype has only a few counts. The chain employs TRBV24-1 and TRBJ2-1; 11 nucleotides match TRBD1. The CDR3 sequence is 14 residues long. Trimming removed 5 bases from V and 8 bases from J; junction bases left unmatched: 4. Looked up from germline, CDR1 is KGHDR and CDR2 is SFDVKD. The DNA of the CDR3 is TGTGCCACCAGTGGGACAGGGGGCTTGGATGAGCAGTTCTTC. Encoded protein: CATSGTGGLDEQFF.

The J gene is TRBJ2-7, the V gene TRBV12-3 or TRBV12-4; D is unresolved. The CDR3 runs to 13 residues. Deletions cut 2 bases from V and 3 bases from J, with 8 bases between. The CDR3: CASSLSRFYEQYF. The CDR3 DNA sequence: TGTGCCAGCAGTTTATCGAGGTTCTACGAGCAGTACTTC.

V usage is TRBV29-1 and J usage is TRBJ2-2; possible D gene TRBD1, 5 bases. V lost 0 bases and J lost 2, with 16 bases in between. The CDR3 extends over 17 amino acids. CDR1 is SQVTM, CDR2 ANQGSEA, per germline. The CDR3 coding sequence is TGCAGCGTTGAAGACACTCGGGTAGGACAAAACACCGGGGAGCTGTTTTTT. Its protein is CSVEDTRVGQNTGELFF.

The chain joins TRBV10-3 to TRBJ2-7, with D perhaps matching TRBD1 or TRBD2 (5 bases each). Germline V gene data show CDR1 as ENHRY and CDR2 as SYGVKD. This CDR3 is 14 amino acids long. The V end lost 10 bases, the J end lost 3 bases, and 19 bases lay between the germline ends. The CDR3 here is CASTGTAERYEQYF. In DNA form, the CDR3 reads TGTGCCAGCACCGGGACCGCCGAACGCTACGAGCAGTACTTC.

This clonotype was seen many times. The chain links TRBV2 to TRBJ2-3; 8 bases align to TRBD2. V shed 0 bases, J shed 3 bases, and the junction held 5 bases outside the gene matches. CDR3 length equals 16 residues. In germline, CDR1 is SNHLY, CDR2 FYNNEI. The CDR3 reads CASSEAEERETDTQYF. The CDR3 DNA is TGTGCCAGCAGTGAAGCGGAGGAGCGGGAGACAGATACGCAGTATTTT.

This clonotype has a count of ten or more. The CDR3 region has the DNA TGTGCCAGCAGCGTCGATACCTCATGGGGCCCCGCTAGGGAGACCCAGTACTTC. It specifies CASSVDTSWGPARETQYF. The chain combines TRBV7-9 with TRBJ2-5; the D gene is possibly TRBD1 (5 bases). Germline V CDR1 and CDR2: SEHNR, FQNEAQ (reference sequence). Trimming pared 5 bases from V and 5 bases from J, leaving 27 bases between. The length of the CDR3 is 18 residues.

The rearrangement links TRBV24-1 to TRBJ1-4; 7 nucleotides align to TRBD1. Unmatched junction bases numbered 9, after V lost 4 bases and J lost 8 bases. The CDR3 totals 15 residues. Looked up from germline, CDR1 is KGHDR and CDR2 is SFDVKD. The CDR3 reads CATSEIDRAGEKLFF. The CDR3 DNA sequence: TGTGCCACCAGTGAGATCGACAGGGCCGGGGAAAAACTGTTTTTT.

This clonotype was seen ten or more times. The chain links TRBV11-2 to TRBJ1-6; a weak D match, TRBD1 (6 bases). Trimming removed 4 bases from V and 0 bases from J, with 10 bases in between. This CDR3 has 16 residues. Germline CDR1 reads SGHAT; CDR2 reads FQNNGV. The CDR3 loop is CASSSGGSSYNSPLHF. The CDR3 DNA is TGTGCCAGCAGCTCCGGGGGCAGCTCCTATAATTCACCCCTCCACTTT.

The chain has TRBV11-2 and TRBJ2-1; 11 bases are a match to TRBD2. The ends lost 5 bases at V and 6 bases at J; junction bases unmatched: 6. There are 15 residues in the CDR3. The germline V gene encodes CDR1 SGHAT and CDR2 FQNNGV. In DNA, the CDR3 is TGTGCCAGCAGCCCTCGACTAGCGGGAAGCAATGAGCAGTTCTTC. Protein: CASSPRLAGSNEQFF.

This clonotype was picked up many times. This chain connects TRBV13 to TRBJ1-2, with 7 bases lining up with TRBD1. J lost 3 bases, V lost 4 bases, and 2 bases had no gene match. Germline lookup yields CDR1 PRHDT and CDR2 FYEKMQ (reference sequence). The CDR3 loop spans 13 amino acids. CDR3 in amino acids: CASSYRGDYGYTF. The CDR3 DNA follows: TGTGCCAGCAGCTACAGGGGAGACTATGGCTACACCTTC.

This clonotype was counted ten times or more. The CDR3 nucleotides are TGTGCCAGCAGTGATTGGGAGGACACTGAAGCTTTCTTT. This gives the protein CASSDWEDTEAFF. The gene calls are TRBV2 and TRBJ1-1; no firm D call. Germline V gene data show CDR1 as SNHLY and CDR2 as FYNNEI. Trimming took off 3 bases at V and 3 bases at J, with 8 bases between the two ends. There are 13 residues in the CDR3.

The gene calls are TRBV10-3 and TRBJ2-2; TRBD1 aligns across 9 bases. Germline V gene data show CDR1 as ENHRY and CDR2 as SYGVKD. The junction had 5 bases not matched to a gene; V was cut back by 7 bases and J by 2 bases. The CDR3 length is 15 residues. As DNA, the CDR3 is TGTGCCATCAAGGTGGGACAGGGCAACACCGGGGAGCTGTTTTTT. Translation gives CAIKVGQGNTGELFF.

The gene calls are TRBV9 and TRBJ1-2; TRBD1 agrees at 7 bases. V shed 3 bases, J shed 10 bases, and the junction held 12 bases outside the gene matches. The CDR3 totals 14 residues. Germline loops: CDR1 SGDLS, CDR2 YYNGEE. For the CDR3, the DNA is TGTGCCAGCAGCGAAACTCCAGGGGGTGCGTCCTACACCTTC. This translates into CASSETPGGASYTF. The full variable domain, with the rest looked up from reference TRBV9 and TRBJ1-2, is DSGVTQTPKHLITATGQRVTLRCSPRSGDLSVYWYQQSLDQGLQFLIQYYNGEERAKGNILERFSAQQFPDLHSELNLSSLELGDSALYFCASSETPGGASYTFGSGTRLTVV.

This CDR3 is CSARDGTDYNEQFF. CDR3 DNA sequence: TGCAGTGCTAGAGATGGGACAGACTACAATGAGCAGTTCTTC. The chain is built from TRBV20-1 and TRBJ2-1, with 7 positions matching TRBD1. The V segment lost 0 bases and the J segment 3 bases; nucleotides outside the gene matches: 2. Germline lookup yields CDR1 DFQATT and CDR2 SNEGSKA (reference sequence). This CDR3 has 14 residues.

This chain links TRBV4-2 with TRBJ2-5; no definite D call. V was trimmed by 4 bases and J by 4 bases, leaving 16 bases between them. CDR1 and CDR2 (germline): LGHNA, YNFKEQ. The CDR3 consists of 15 residues. CDR3 in amino acids: CASSPEPVRVETQYF. The CDR3 DNA follows: TGTGCCAGCAGCCCAGAACCGGTTAGGGTAGAGACCCAGTACTTC.

In DNA form, the CDR3 reads TGTGCCAGCAGTTACTCGGGGACAGGGAGCGAGCAGTACTTC. Its protein is CASSYSGTGSEQYF. V and J are TRBV6-5 and TRBJ2-7; 9 bases are a match to TRBD1. This CDR3 contains 14 residues. The V gene's germline CDR1 is MNHEY and CDR2 SVGAGI. Trimming removed 0 bases from V and 6 bases from J; junction bases left unmatched: 3.

V usage is TRBV6-1 and J usage is TRBJ2-7; 12 bases map to TRBD2. CDR1 MNHNS and CDR2 SASEGT come from the germline V gene. The CDR3 has 12 amino acids. J gave up 12 bases and V 7 bases, and 7 bases lay outside the gene matches. For the CDR3, the DNA is TGTGCCAGCATGGGGACTAGCGGGCTTCCGTACTTC. Amino acids: CASMGTSGLPYF.